The 8 T cell receptor beta chains presented below share a single source sample, sequenced in a study of Ad26.COV2.S vaccination and SARS-CoV-2 variants. The protocol was immunoSEQ multiplex PCR, while the TCRdb copy is restricted to in-frame clones and leaves out a portion. The top ten hold about 3.5% of the sample, which has around 450,000 clones, more than 75% seen once. The treatment here: around 19 received Ad26.COV2.S at low or high dose, single or two shots; roughly 5 received placebo; per-sample allocation not given. Specimens were obtained on day 63 following the first vaccine or placebo injection. Material: peripheral blood, obtained in a trial of Ad26.COV2.S vaccine versus placebo. The receptor source for this set is a person aged 18 to 59 who received the Ad26.COV2.S COVID-19 vaccine or a placebo.

This sequence joins TRBV28 and TRBJ2-5; D not resolved. Germline CDR1 MDHEN, CDR2 SYDVKM. The V end was cut by 3 bases, the J end by 2 bases, with 22 bases between. There are 18 residues in the CDR3. CDR3: CASSFGLPKLSLQETQYF. The CDR3 region has the DNA TGTGCCAGCAGTTTCGGCCTCCCGAAGCTGTCTCTACAAGAGACCCAGTACTTC.

The gene calls are TRBV7-9 and TRBJ2-5, with a weak D call TRBD2 (5 bases). The CDR3 sequence is 13 residues long. V dropped 3 bases and J dropped 5 bases, with 10 bases sitting between them. Germline lookup yields CDR1 SEHNR and CDR2 FQNEAQ (reference sequence). In DNA, the CDR3 is TGTGCCAGCAGCTTTCCAGCGGCGGAGACCCAGTACTTC. Translated: CASSFPAAETQYF.

V and J are TRBV6-2 or TRBV6-3 and TRBJ2-3; 10 bases are shared with TRBD2. This CDR3 is built from 14 residues. Unmatched junction bases numbered 2, after V lost 2 bases and J lost 6 bases. CDR1 MNHEY and CDR2 SVGEGT come from the germline V gene. CDR3 sequence: CASSYSGGADTQYF. The CDR3 DNA reads TGTGCCAGCAGTTACAGCGGGGGGGCCGATACGCAGTATTTT.

The genes are TRBV7-2 and TRBJ2-7; 10 positions match TRBD1. V was pared by 1 base and J by 6 bases, with 6 bases of the junction left unmatched. The CDR3 has 15 residues. The germline V gene encodes CDR1 SGHTA and CDR2 FQGNSA. In nucleotides, the CDR3 is TGTGCCAGCAGCTTAGTAGGACAGGGGGAATCCGAGCAGTACTTC. Residues: CASSLVGQGESEQYF.

This clone appeared once. The chain has TRBV6-1 and TRBJ2-4, with 11 bases aligning to TRBD2. The CDR3 has 14 amino acids. The germline V gene encodes CDR1 MNHNS and CDR2 SASEGT. Trimming cost V 4 bases and J 9 bases; bases outside gene matches: 5. The CDR3 loop reads CASSVAGGSGIQYF. The CDR3 nucleotides read TGTGCCAGCAGTGTAGCGGGGGGGTCCGGCATTCAGTACTTC.

The rearrangement links TRBV6-4 to TRBJ2-2; D gene ambiguous. The CDR3 has 13 amino acids. Germline assignment: CDR1 MRHNA and CDR2 SNTAGT. V lost 4 bases and J 7 bases, leaving 10 bases between the germline ends. CDR3 nucleotide sequence: TGTGCCAGCAGTGCGATAGGGATCGGGGAGCTGTTTTTT. Translated: CASSAIGIGELFF.

In DNA, the CDR3 is TGCGCCAGCAGCTTGGCTGTGTACCAAGAGACCCAGTACTTC. Amino acid sequence: CASSLAVYQETQYF. The chain couples TRBV5-1 to TRBJ2-5; D gene ambiguous. CDR1 SGHRS and CDR2 YFSETQ come from the germline V gene. The CDR3 runs 14 residues. The ends were cut back, 0 bases at V and 0 bases at J, with 6 bases in the middle. Combining the CDR3 with reference TRBV5-1 and TRBJ2-5 gives the whole variable domain KAGVTQTPRYLIKTRGQQVTLSCSPISGHRSVSWYQQTPGQGLQFLFEYFSETQRNKGNFPGRFSGRQFSNSRSEMNVSTLELGDSALYLCASSLAVYQETQYFGPGTRLLVL.

The V and J genes are TRBV6-6 and TRBJ2-7, with a tentative D call TRBD1 (6 bases). V was clipped by 4 bases and J by 2 bases, with 9 bases between them. This CDR3 is 13 amino acids long. Germline CDR1 and CDR2: MNHNY and SVGAGI (reference sequence). CDR3 coding DNA: TGTGCCAGCAGTTTGGGACAACCCTACGAGCAGTACTTC. Translation: CASSLGQPYEQYF.